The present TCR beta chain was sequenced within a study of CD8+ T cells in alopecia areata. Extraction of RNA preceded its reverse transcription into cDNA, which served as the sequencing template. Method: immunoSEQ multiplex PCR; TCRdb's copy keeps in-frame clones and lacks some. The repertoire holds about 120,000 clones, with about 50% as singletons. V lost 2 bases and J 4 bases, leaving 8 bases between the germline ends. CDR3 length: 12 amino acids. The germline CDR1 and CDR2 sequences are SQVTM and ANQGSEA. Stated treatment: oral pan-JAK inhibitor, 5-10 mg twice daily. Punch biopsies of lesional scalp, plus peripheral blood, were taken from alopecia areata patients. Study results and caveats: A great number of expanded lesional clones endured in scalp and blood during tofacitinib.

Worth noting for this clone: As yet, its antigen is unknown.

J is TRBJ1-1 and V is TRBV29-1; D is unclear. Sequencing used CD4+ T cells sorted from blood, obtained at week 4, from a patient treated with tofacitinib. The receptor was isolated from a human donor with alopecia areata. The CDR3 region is CSVESWGTEAFF. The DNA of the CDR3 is TGCAGCGTTGAATCCTGGGGCACTGAAGCTTTCTTT.